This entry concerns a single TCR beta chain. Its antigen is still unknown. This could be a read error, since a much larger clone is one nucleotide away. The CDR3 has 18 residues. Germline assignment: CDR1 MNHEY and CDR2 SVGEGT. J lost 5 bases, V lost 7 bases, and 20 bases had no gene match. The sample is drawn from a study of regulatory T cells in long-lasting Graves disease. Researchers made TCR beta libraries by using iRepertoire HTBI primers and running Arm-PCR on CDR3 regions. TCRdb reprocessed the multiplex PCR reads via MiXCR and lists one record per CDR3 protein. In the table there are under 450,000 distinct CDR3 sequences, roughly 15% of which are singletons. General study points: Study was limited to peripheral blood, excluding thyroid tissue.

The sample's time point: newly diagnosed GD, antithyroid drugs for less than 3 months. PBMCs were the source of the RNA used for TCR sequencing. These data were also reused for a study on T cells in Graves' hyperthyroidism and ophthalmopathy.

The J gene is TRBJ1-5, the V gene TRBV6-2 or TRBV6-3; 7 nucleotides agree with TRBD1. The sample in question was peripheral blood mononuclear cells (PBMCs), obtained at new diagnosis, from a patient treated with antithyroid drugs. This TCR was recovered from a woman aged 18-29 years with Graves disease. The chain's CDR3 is CASTSRMLGQRAHQPQHF. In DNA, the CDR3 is TGTGCCAGCACCTCGAGAATGTTGGGACAGAGGGCTCATCAGCCCCAGCATTTT.